This TCR beta chain was found in a study of cytomegalovirus exposure and HLA in healthy donors. PCR was performed using 60 Vbeta and 13 Jbeta primers. Profiling relied on immunoSEQ multiplex PCR, and the TCRdb table lists in-frame clones only, not all of them. The table shows some 160,000 clones, with about 73% occurring only once. From germline, CDR1 is SEHNR and CDR2 FQNEAQ (reference sequence). J was trimmed by 7 bases and V by 5 bases; bases with no gene match: 11. The CDR3 has 16 amino acids. The sequence derives from a woman in her thirties or forties in good health and CMV-seronegative. Material for sequencing was PBMCs. The chain employs TRBV7-9 and TRBJ2-1; 10 bases map to TRBD2. CDR3 in amino acids: CASSQPLLAGNNEQFF. CDR3 sequence (DNA): TGTGCCAGCAGCCAACCTCTACTAGCGGGGAATAATGAGCAGTTCTTC.